This TCR beta chain was found in a study of T cell responses to AZD1222 COVID-19 vaccine. CDR1 is SGHRS, CDR2 YFSETQ, per germline. J was trimmed by 7 bases and V by 4 bases; bases with no gene match: 12. The CDR3 is 15 residues long. Clones were sequenced by immunoSEQ multiplex PCR, and TCRdb holds only the in-frame ones, with some missing. Of under 200,000 clones in the sample, more than 80% are singletons; the top ten hold approximately 4%. The rearrangement links TRBV5-1 to TRBJ1-1, with 8 positions matching TRBD1. The sample in question was peripheral blood, obtained 28 days after the second dose of the MenACWY control vaccine. This receptor was obtained from an adult who received the MenACWY meningococcal vaccine as a control. CDR3 sequence (DNA): TGCGCCAGCAGCCCCACCCCAGGGGGCTCGGGTGAAGCTTTCTTT. Its protein product is CASSPTPGGSGEAFF.